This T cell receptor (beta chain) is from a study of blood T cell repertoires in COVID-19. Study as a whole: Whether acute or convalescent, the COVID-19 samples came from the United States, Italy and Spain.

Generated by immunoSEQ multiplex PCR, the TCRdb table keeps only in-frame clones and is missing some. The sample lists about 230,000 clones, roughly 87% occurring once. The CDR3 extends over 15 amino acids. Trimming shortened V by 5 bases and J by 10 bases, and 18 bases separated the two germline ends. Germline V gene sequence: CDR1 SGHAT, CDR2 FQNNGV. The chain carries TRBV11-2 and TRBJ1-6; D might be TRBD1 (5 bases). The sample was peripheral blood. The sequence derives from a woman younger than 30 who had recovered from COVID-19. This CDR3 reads CASSHVVSGMSPLHF. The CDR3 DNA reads TGTGCCAGCAGCCACGTGGTTTCAGGGATGTCACCCCTCCACTTT.